A single sample gave rise to the 29 T cell receptor beta chains below, sequenced in a study of OX40 agonist ivuxolimab in advanced cancers. Method: immunoSEQ multiplex PCR; TCRdb's copy keeps in-frame clones and lacks some. This table holds roughly 58,000 clones, roughly nine tenths found once. This specimen consisted of CD4+ or CD8+ T cells sorted from blood, obtained in a trial of the OX40 agonist ivuxolimab. The receptors stem from an adult with an advanced solid tumor such as melanoma, head and neck, liver or kidney cancer.

This chain links TRBV7-2 with TRBJ2-7; no definite D call. Germline V gene lookup returns CDR1 SGHTA and CDR2 FQGNSA. The CDR3 runs 14 residues. The V end lost 5 bases, the J end lost 0 bases, and 11 bases lay between the germline ends. CDR3 loop: CASSRVGNSYEQYF. The CDR3 bases are TGTGCCAGCAGCCGAGTGGGTAACTCCTACGAGCAGTACTTC. The full variable domain, with the rest looked up from reference TRBV7-2 and TRBJ2-7, is GAGVSQSPSNKVTEKGKDVELRCDPISGHTALYWYRQSLGQGLEFLIYFQGNSAPDKSGLPSDRFSAERTGGSVSTLTIQRTQQEDSAVYLCASSRVGNSYEQYFGPGTRLTVT.

The genes are TRBV2 and TRBJ1-1; no firm D call. V was trimmed by 5 bases and J by 1 base, leaving 17 bases between them. Per germline, CDR1 SNHLY and CDR2 FYNNEI. This CDR3 region has 16 residues. The CDR3 sequence: CASSPDSGEGNTEAFF. The CDR3 nucleotides are TGTGCCAGCAGTCCCGATTCCGGGGAGGGGAACACTGAAGCTTTCTTT.

The rearrangement joins TRBV5-6 to TRBJ2-7; no firm D call. The CDR3 is made up of 13 amino acids. In germline, CDR1 is SGHDT, CDR2 YYEEEE. V lost 4 bases and J 6 bases, leaving 14 bases between the germline ends. The CDR3 loop reads CASSLYLVTEQYF. The CDR3 DNA follows: TGTGCCAGCAGCCTGTATCTAGTTACCGAGCAGTACTTC.

The V call is TRBV28, the J call TRBJ1-3; no definite D call. The CDR3 runs to 12 residues. Trimming left V 6 bases short and J 4 bases short, with 7 bases between. Germline CDR1 is MDHEN and CDR2 is SYDVKM. The CDR3: CASSLLGNTIYF. The CDR3 DNA is TGTGCCAGCAGCTTACTAGGAAACACCATATATTTT.

The chain employs TRBV5-1 and TRBJ1-4, with a tentative D call TRBD1 (5 bases). This CDR3 comprises 15 residues. Trimming removed 4 bases at V and 8 bases at J, with 18 bases between. CDR1 is SGHRS and CDR2 is YFSETQ in the germline V gene. The CDR3 loop reads CASSPSGILQEKLFF. CDR3 in DNA: TGCGCCAGCAGCCCATCAGGGATCTTACAAGAAAAACTGTTTTTT.

The rearrangement joins TRBV5-1 to TRBJ2-2; TRBD2 matches 13 bases. In germline, CDR1 is SGHRS, CDR2 YFSETQ. Trimming at V came to 9 bases and at J to 0 bases, leaving 5 bases not matched to a gene. The CDR3 spans 16 residues. The CDR3 loop reads CATGTSGNTNTGELFF. The CDR3 nucleotides are TGCGCCACCGGGACTAGCGGGAACACGAACACCGGGGAGCTGTTTTTT.

V usage is TRBV5-1 and J usage is TRBJ2-2; D tentatively reads TRBD1 or TRBD2 (5 bases each). The V gene's germline CDR1 is SGHRS and CDR2 YFSETQ. V shed 7 bases and J shed 1 base, with 17 bases lying between them. The CDR3 extends over 16 amino acids. CDR3 sequence (DNA): TGCGCCAGCGCAAAGTCCGGGACGGGGAACACCGGGGAGCTGTTTTTT. This sequence encodes CASAKSGTGNTGELFF.

The chain employs TRBV18 and TRBJ1-5, with D possibly TRBD1 on 5 matching bases. Germline CDR1 is KGHSH and CDR2 is LQKENI. The CDR3 is 15 residues long. The V and J ends lost 3 bases and 0 bases respectively, with 9 bases between them. The CDR3 DNA follows: TGTGCCAGCTCACCGCGAGGGGTTAGCAATCAGCCCCAGCATTTT. Its translation is CASSPRGVSNQPQHF.

This chain uses TRBV7-9 with TRBJ2-7; maybe TRBD2 (7 bases). The CDR3 covers 16 residues. Germline V gives CDR1 SEHNR, CDR2 FQNEAQ (reference sequence). V lost 2 bases, J lost 3 bases, and 17 bases lay in between. The CDR3 sequence is CASSLFRGAGNYEQYF. The CDR3 DNA is TGTGCCAGCAGCTTATTTCGGGGGGCAGGAAACTACGAGCAGTACTTC.

The V call is TRBV6-6, the J call TRBJ2-3, with TRBD1 as a possible D gene (5 bases). Trimming left V 4 bases short and J 1 base short, with 12 bases between. CDR3 length equals 15 residues. CDR1 and CDR2 (germline): MNHNY, SVGAGI (reference sequence). CDR3 nucleotide sequence: TGTGCCAGCAGTTGGGGCTCTTTCGGCACAGATACGCAGTATTTT. Its protein is CASSWGSFGTDTQYF.

The chain uses TRBV15 and TRBJ2-7; the D is unclear. Germline V gene data show CDR1 as LNHNV and CDR2 as YYDKDF (reference sequence). Trimming took off 0 bases at V and 4 bases at J, with 4 bases between the two ends. This CDR3 has 12 residues. CDR3 in amino acids: CATSREGYEQYF. The CDR3 region has the DNA TGTGCCACCAGCAGAGAAGGTTACGAGCAGTACTTC.

In its sample, this clone was seen a few times. Here the CDR3 reads CAWALGGNQPQHF. The CDR3 DNA reads as TGTGCCTGGGCCCTGGGGGGGAATCAGCCCCAGCATTTT. The chain recombines TRBV30 with TRBJ1-5, with a tentative D call TRBD1 (5 bases). The CDR3 spans 13 residues. In germline, CDR1 is GTSNPN, CDR2 SVGIG (reference sequence). Trimming left V 5 bases short and J 4 bases short, with 12 bases between.

The V and J genes are TRBV30 and TRBJ1-2; no clear D. The CDR3 is 12 residues long. V lost 2 bases and J 3 bases, leaving 7 bases between the germline ends. Germline values: CDR1 GTSNPN, CDR2 SVGIG (reference sequence). CDR3 sequence: CAWSPSYYGYTF. DNA for the CDR3: TGTGCCTGGAGTCCCAGCTACTATGGCTACACCTTC.

V usage is TRBV2 and J usage is TRBJ2-4, with 10 bases matching TRBD1. V lost 6 bases and J lost 8; bases outside the gene matches: 4. The CDR3 is 13 amino acids. Germline CDR1 is SNHLY and CDR2 is FYNNEI. The CDR3 here is CASSKDRGDIQYF. The CDR3 nucleotides read TGTGCCAGCAGCAAGGACAGGGGGGACATTCAGTACTTC.

The chain is built from TRBV19 and TRBJ2-3, with 13 bases lining up with TRBD2. Per germline, CDR1 LNHDA and CDR2 SQIVND (reference sequence). The CDR3 covers 21 residues. Losses at the gene ends were 1 base for V and 0 bases for J; bases not matched to a gene: 13. CDR3 residues: CASSIAGLAGAKASSTDTQYF. The CDR3, as DNA: TGTGCCAGTAGTATAGCTGGACTAGCGGGGGCCAAAGCCTCTAGCACAGATACGCAGTATTTT.

CDR3 amino acids: CAISDRPANSNQPQHF. The CDR3 coding sequence is TGTGCCATCAGTGACCGGCCGGCCAATAGCAATCAGCCCCAGCATTTT. This chain joins TRBV10-3 and TRBJ1-5; D is ambiguous. From germline, CDR1 is ENHRY and CDR2 SYGVKD. The CDR3 consists of 16 residues. Trimming pared 3 bases from V and 0 bases from J, leaving 12 bases between.

By share, this clone ranks as medium-sized (0.01 to 0.1%). The genes are TRBV7-6 and TRBJ2-6, with 7 bases that match TRBD2. CDR3 length equals 18 residues. V was pared by 0 bases and J by 2 bases, with 7 bases of the junction left unmatched. Germline V lookup: CDR1 SGHVS, CDR2 FNYEAQ. In nucleotides, the CDR3 is TGTGCCAGCAGCTTAGCGGTAGGGAGGGTAACTGGGGCCAACGTCCTGACTTTC. Residues: CASSLAVGRVTGANVLTF.

This chain joins TRBV5-8 and TRBJ1-5; the D gene is possibly TRBD1 (6 bases). V was pared by 7 bases and J by 11 bases, with 19 bases between. Germline CDR1 SGHTS, CDR2 YDEGEE. The CDR3 length is 13 residues. CDR3 sequence reads: CASAVRGSGSQHF. CDR3 coding DNA: TGTGCCAGCGCGGTTAGGGGGTCTGGGTCCCAGCATTTT.

This rearrangement joins TRBV7-3 to TRBJ1-3, with TRBD1 matching over 7 bases. The length of the CDR3 is 14 residues. Trimming took 3 bases from V and 8 from J; bases not matched to a gene: 7. The V gene's germline CDR1 is SGHTA and CDR2 FQGTGA. The CDR3, as DNA: TGTGCCAGCAGCTTTCAGGGGGATAGGCACACCATATATTTT. It codes for CASSFQGDRHTIYF.

This chain links TRBV6-5 with TRBJ1-5; 7 bases fit TRBD1. The CDR3 totals 15 residues. In germline, CDR1 is MNHEY, CDR2 SVGAGI. J lost 0 bases, V lost 6 bases, and 5 bases had no gene match. The CDR3, as DNA: TGTGCCAGCAGCCGGACAGGAGATAGCAATCAGCCCCAGCATTTT. Translating it yields CASSRTGDSNQPQHF.

In this sample, this clone turned up once. The gene calls are TRBV12-5 and TRBJ1-1; possible D gene TRBD1, 5 bases. V was trimmed by 7 bases and J by 1 base, leaving 13 bases between them. The CDR3 sequence is 14 residues long. The germline CDR1 and CDR2 sequences are LGHNT and FRNRAP. The CDR3 sequence: CASAGGVENTEAFF. The DNA for the CDR3 is TGTGCTAGTGCCGGGGGGGTGGAGAACACTGAAGCTTTCTTT.

This chain uses TRBV20-1 with TRBJ2-3; D not certain. The CDR3 consists of 11 residues. Germline V gene sequence: CDR1 DFQATT, CDR2 SNEGSKA (reference sequence). Trimming took off 5 bases at V and 3 bases at J, with 6 bases between the two ends. Here the CDR3 DNA reads TGCAGTGCTGATATTACAGATACGCAGTATTTT. This codes for CSADITDTQYF.

The V and J genes are TRBV7-2 and TRBJ2-2, with D unresolved. The V end lost 6 bases, the J end lost 6 bases, and 8 bases lay between the germline ends. Germline V gives CDR1 SGHTA, CDR2 FQGNSA. This CDR3 has 12 amino acids. The DNA for the CDR3 is TGTGCCAGCAGGAATCCGGCCGGGGAGCTGTTTTTT. Residues: CASRNPAGELFF.

V usage is TRBV2 and J usage is TRBJ1-5; maybe TRBD1 (6 bases). Between the trimmed V and J ends, which lost 7 bases and 2 bases, there was a span of 18 bases. This CDR3 spans 16 amino acids. Germline CDR1 is SNHLY and CDR2 is FYNNEI. The CDR3 coding sequence is TGTGCCAGCAACCCTAGGGGGGGATTGGGCAATCAGCCCCAGCATTTT. Protein product: CASNPRGGLGNQPQHF.

The rearrangement joins TRBV11-2 to TRBJ2-7; 7 nucleotides agree with TRBD1. The J segment lost 3 bases and the V segment lost 1 base, leaving 6 bases of the junction unmatched. The CDR3 loop spans 15 amino acids. Germline V CDR1 and CDR2: SGHAT, FQNNGV. Here the CDR3 DNA reads TGTGCCAGCAGCTTAGGGGACAGAAGAATCTACGAGCAGTACTTC. As protein: CASSLGDRRIYEQYF.

The rearrangement uses TRBV28 and TRBJ1-1, with D possibly being TRBD1 (5 bases). Trimming cost V 8 bases and J 7 bases, with 17 bases left between them. CDR3 size: 13 residues. From germline, CDR1 is MDHEN and CDR2 SYDVKM. The CDR3 loop is CASEDGGKDEAFF. The CDR3 DNA follows: TGTGCCAGCGAGGACGGGGGGAAGGATGAAGCTTTCTTT.

This clone has only a few counts. The chain is built from TRBV5-1 and TRBJ2-1, with D tentatively TRBD1 (5 bases). The CDR3 is made up of 11 amino acids. Germline loops: CDR1 SGHRS, CDR2 YFSETQ. Trimming took 5 bases from V and 6 from J, leaving 6 bases between them. The CDR3 protein is CASRRGNEQFF. CDR3 nucleotide sequence: TGCGCCAGCAGAAGGGGCAATGAGCAGTTCTTC.

The rearrangement joins TRBV5-8 to TRBJ1-1; TRBD1 might be the D (5 bases). Per germline, CDR1 SGHTS and CDR2 YDEGEE. The V and J ends lost 4 bases and 2 bases respectively, with 12 bases between them. The CDR3 length is 14 residues. The CDR3 is CASSTGRTNTEAFF. DNA of the CDR3: TGTGCCAGCAGCACCGGACGGACAAACACTGAAGCTTTCTTT.

The rearrangement joins TRBV9 to TRBJ2-1; 9 bases are shared with TRBD2. The CDR3 sequence is 16 residues long. Germline assignment: CDR1 SGDLS and CDR2 YYNGEE. Losses at the gene ends were 0 bases for V and 6 bases for J; bases not matched to a gene: 7. The CDR3 DNA sequence: TGTGCCAGCAGCGTAGCCGGGACTAGCAGGAGCAATGAGCAGTTCTTC. Amino acids: CASSVAGTSRSNEQFF.